Below, 29 T cell receptor beta chains from the same sample are listed, as sequenced in a study of shared clonotypes between healthy human individuals. Generated by immunoSEQ multiplex PCR, the TCRdb table keeps only in-frame clones and is missing some. The sample comprises 490,000 or so clones, less than 80% of which are singletons, and around 13% rests with the top ten. Sequencing was performed on PBMCs. Source of these receptors: a woman between 40 and 55 years old in good health. Some clones in this sample may be carry-over from other donors' samples.

The chain combines TRBV7-9 with TRBJ2-5; TRBD2 agrees at 7 bases. CDR1 and CDR2 from the germline V gene are SEHNR and FQNEAQ (reference sequence). This CDR3 region has 16 residues. The V and J ends lost 1 base and 4 bases, in that order; junction bases with no gene match: 9. The CDR3 bases are TGTGCCAGCAGCTTAGTTGGGGGAGGGGTTACAGAGACCCAGTACTTC. Its protein is CASSLVGGGVTETQYF.

The chain uses TRBV5-4 and TRBJ2-2, with 8 positions matching TRBD1. Germline trimming cut 4 bases from V and 7 bases from J; bases unmatched to any gene: 15. The germline gives CDR1 SGHNT, CDR2 YYREEE (reference sequence). The CDR3 is made up of 17 amino acids. The DNA for the CDR3 is TGTGCCAGCAGCGTAGGGACAGGACTGCTAGTCGGCGGGGAGCTGTTTTTT. This sequence encodes CASSVGTGLLVGGELFF.

The genes are TRBV5-1 and TRBJ2-7; TRBD2 is a possible D gene (5 bases). CDR1 and CDR2 (germline): SGHRS, YFSETQ. V was cut by 2 bases and J by 11 bases, with 17 bases left in between. The CDR3 loop spans 13 amino acids. The CDR3 DNA reads as TGCGCCAGCAGCTTTTCCCCGGACTTTCGGGAGTACTTC. Protein sequence: CASSFSPDFREYF.

The chain uses TRBV18 and TRBJ1-2; 10 nucleotides align to TRBD1. Per germline, CDR1 KGHSH and CDR2 LQKENI. V shed 6 bases, J shed 3 bases, and the junction held 10 bases outside the gene matches. The CDR3 contains 16 residues. The CDR3 sequence: CASSQTGGNYDYGYTF. As DNA, the CDR3 is TGTGCCAGCTCCCAGACAGGGGGCAATTATGACTATGGCTACACCTTC. The full variable domain, completed using reference TRBV18 and TRBJ1-2, is NAGVMQNPRHLVRRRGQEARLRCSPMKGHSHVYWYRQLPEEGLKFMVYLQKENIIDESGMPKERFSAEFPKEGPSILRIQQVVRGDSAAYFCASSQTGGNYDYGYTFGSGTRLTVV.

V usage is TRBV5-1 and J usage is TRBJ1-1; the match to TRBD1 covers 7 bases. Germline lookup yields CDR1 SGHRS and CDR2 YFSETQ. The ends lost 4 bases at V and 4 bases at J; junction bases unmatched: 10. This CDR3 has 15 amino acids. The CDR3 is CASSLRQGRSTEAFF. The CDR3 DNA follows: TGCGCCAGCAGCCTAAGACAGGGACGGAGCACTGAAGCTTTCTTT. Based on the CDR3 plus reference TRBV5-1 and TRBJ1-1, the full variable domain is KAGVTQTPRYLIKTRGQQVTLSCSPISGHRSVSWYQQTPGQGLQFLFEYFSETQRNKGNFPGRFSGRQFSNSRSEMNVSTLELGDSALYLCASSLRQGRSTEAFFGQGTRLTVV.

Remarks on this clone: The DNA is omitted, as the CDR3 cannot be located on it reliably, and the CDR3 follows TCRdb's listing. The CDR3 loop reads CASILGLYNEQFF. The chain has TRBV2 and TRBJ2-1; the table's D gene call, TRBD2, was not cross checked with the DNA. Germline CDR1 SNHLY, CDR2 FYNNEI. The CDR3 is 13 residues long, counting both termini.

J is TRBJ2-3 and V is TRBV28; TRBD2 matches 7 bases. The V and J ends lost 6 bases and 2 bases, in that order; junction bases with no gene match: 5. Per germline, CDR1 MDHEN and CDR2 SYDVKM. The CDR3 sequence is 14 residues long. As DNA, the CDR3 is TGTGCCAGCAGGGAGCGGGGTTCCACAGATACGCAGTATTTT. As protein: CASRERGSTDTQYF.

V and J are TRBV28 and TRBJ2-7; 8 bases align to TRBD2. The germline V gene has CDR1 MDHEN and CDR2 SYDVKM. The trim removed 6 bases at V and 7 bases at J, leaving 11 bases unmatched. This CDR3 contains 14 residues. CDR3 loop: CASRTGTRESEQYF. CDR3 nucleotide sequence: TGTGCCAGCAGGACCGGGACTAGGGAGTCGGAGCAGTACTTC.

The rearrangement joins TRBV9 to TRBJ1-1; TRBD1 matches 7 bases. Trimming took 3 bases from V and 8 from J; bases not matched to a gene: 10. The CDR3 is made up of 14 amino acids. The germline CDR1 and CDR2 sequences are SGDLS and YYNGEE. CDR3 loop: CASSARGQSIEAFF. CDR3 nucleotide sequence: TGTGCCAGCAGCGCGAGGGGACAGAGCATAGAAGCTTTCTTT.

The genes are TRBV30 and TRBJ1-3, with D perhaps matching TRBD1 (5 bases). Trimming shortened V by 3 bases and J by 2 bases, and 14 bases separated the two germline ends. The CDR3 covers 15 residues. Germline lookup yields CDR1 GTSNPN and CDR2 SVGIG (reference sequence). CDR3 bases: TGTGCCTGGAGGGTCGGGGCAGGGACTGGAAACACCATATATTTT. Translating gives CAWRVGAGTGNTIYF.

The chain employs TRBV7-8 and TRBJ1-5; weak D call: TRBD1 (6 bases). Trimming cost V 5 bases and J 3 bases, with 11 bases left between them. This CDR3 contains 14 residues. Germline lookup yields CDR1 SGHVS and CDR2 FQNEAQ. CDR3 coding DNA: TGTGCCAGCAGCCCCGGACAGTACAATCAGCCCCAGCATTTT. It encodes CASSPGQYNQPQHF.

V gene TRBV25-1 combines with J gene TRBJ1-4; the D gene is possibly TRBD1 (6 bases). The germline gives CDR1 MGHDK, CDR2 SYGVNS. This CDR3 comprises 14 residues. V was clipped by 3 bases and J by 5 bases, with 10 bases between them. DNA of the CDR3: TGTGCCAGCAGTGACGACAGGCTAAATGAAAAACTGTTTTTT. It is translated as CASSDDRLNEKLFF.

The rearrangement links TRBV7-2 to TRBJ2-1; tentatively, D is TRBD2 (5 bases). Germline CDR1 and CDR2: SGHTA and FQGNSA. The CDR3 spans 12 residues. Trimming cost V 5 bases and J 10 bases, with 12 bases left between them. The CDR3: CASSAPGSEQFF. CDR3 in DNA: TGTGCCAGCAGCGCTCCGGGGTCGGAGCAGTTCTTC.

Remarks on this clone: A far larger clone is a single base away, which makes a read error likely. The sample carries other DNA sequences with the same CDR3. The chain links TRBV2 to TRBJ2-3, with TRBD2 identical over 8 bases. This CDR3 has 17 residues. Germline V CDR1 and CDR2: SNHLY, FYNNEI. Trimming cost V 2 bases and J 5 bases; bases outside gene matches: 12. The CDR3 reads CASSERGSGSSEDTQYF. DNA of the CDR3: TGTGCCAGCAGTGAACGGGGCAGCGGGAGCTCGGAAGATACGCAGTATTTT.

The gene calls are TRBV5-1 and TRBJ1-5; D is undetermined. The CDR3 is 14 amino acids. Trimming cost V 4 bases and J 6 bases, with 14 bases left between them. The germline V gene encodes CDR1 SGHRS and CDR2 YFSETQ. This CDR3 is CASSPNEIGQPQHF. In DNA, the CDR3 is TGCGCCAGCAGCCCCAACGAAATAGGTCAGCCCCAGCATTTT.

The genes are TRBV9 and TRBJ2-3; D not resolved. This CDR3 is built from 15 residues. Trimming pared 0 bases from V and 1 base from J, leaving 9 bases between. The germline CDR1 and CDR2 sequences are SGDLS and YYNGEE. CDR3 region: CASSVDLSRTDTQYF. The CDR3 nucleotides are TGTGCCAGCAGCGTAGATCTGAGTCGCACAGATACGCAGTATTTT.

This clone was seen once. The chain links TRBV9 to TRBJ2-5, with D possibly TRBD1 on 6 matching bases. Germline loops: CDR1 SGDLS, CDR2 YYNGEE. There are 13 residues in the CDR3. The V and J ends lost 3 bases and 5 bases respectively, with 11 bases between them. This CDR3 is CASSEGGDETQYF. The CDR3 coding sequence is TGTGCCAGCAGCGAAGGGGGAGATGAGACCCAGTACTTC.

The rearrangement uses TRBV5-1 and TRBJ1-1; 8 positions agree with TRBD1. V shed 3 bases and J 0 bases; nucleotides not matched to a gene: 7. CDR3 length equals 16 residues. Germline CDR1 SGHRS, CDR2 YFSETQ. For the CDR3, the DNA is TGCGCCAGCAGCTCCGACTTGACAGGGGTGAACACTGAAGCTTTCTTT. This translates into CASSSDLTGVNTEAFF.

V and J are TRBV6-1 and TRBJ1-5, with D unclear. The germline V and J ends were trimmed by 4 bases and 0 bases, with 7 bases remaining between them. The V gene's germline CDR1 is MNHNS and CDR2 SASEGT. The CDR3 has 14 residues. The CDR3, as DNA: TGTGCCAGCAGTGGAGCTGTTAGCAATCAGCCCCAGCATTTT. It translates to CASSGAVSNQPQHF.

This clone has more than one count but fewer than ten. V gene TRBV4-1 combines with J gene TRBJ2-1; D unclear. Trimming took off 1 base at V and 6 bases at J, with 10 bases between the two ends. This CDR3 has 14 amino acids. The germline V gene has CDR1 MGHRA and CDR2 YSYEKL. The CDR3 spells CASSQVSSFNEQFF. DNA for the CDR3: TGCGCCAGCAGCCAAGTTAGTAGCTTCAATGAGCAGTTCTTC.

Regarding this clone: Germline is not matched at one junction end, which may reflect a read error. The V gene is TRBV18, the J gene TRBJ2-1, with TRBD2 identical over 7 bases. CDR1 and CDR2 from the germline V gene are KGHSH and LQKENI. The CDR3 covers 17 residues. DNA for the CDR3: TGTGCCAGCTCACCACCGGACACACAATGGGACTACGATGAGCAGTTCTTC. Its translation is CASSPPDTQWDYDEQFF.

This clone was counted at least ten times. The CDR3 spells CASSLSSGDLYNEQFF. CDR3 DNA sequence: TGTGCCAGCAGTTTATCCAGCGGGGACCTATACAATGAGCAGTTCTTC. J is TRBJ2-1 and V is TRBV27; 7 bases align to TRBD2. With V trimmed by 0 bases and J by 4 bases, 6 bases remained unmatched. Per germline, CDR1 MNHEY and CDR2 SMNVEV (reference sequence). There are 16 residues in the CDR3.

The rearrangement joins TRBV6-1 to TRBJ2-1; D is perhaps TRBD1 or TRBD2 (7 bases each). V lost 1 base to trimming and J lost 6 bases, with 22 bases between them. The CDR3 consists of 18 residues. Germline V lookup: CDR1 MNHNS, CDR2 SASEGT. The CDR3 loop is CASSEGVGGLAVGNEQFF. The CDR3 nucleotides are TGTGCCAGCAGTGAAGGCGTAGGGGGCCTAGCGGTGGGCAATGAGCAGTTCTTC.

The chain links TRBV5-1 to TRBJ1-3, with a tentative D call TRBD1 (6 bases). This CDR3 is built from 18 residues. Trimming cost V 2 bases and J 0 bases, with 18 bases left between them. Germline lookup yields CDR1 SGHRS and CDR2 YFSETQ. CDR3 amino acids: CASSLNGGLEFSGNTIYF. The DNA for the CDR3 is TGCGCCAGCAGCTTAAATGGGGGCTTGGAATTCTCTGGAAACACCATATATTTT.

A single count supports this clone. The chain joins TRBV18 to TRBJ1-6; the match to TRBD1 covers 7 bases. CDR3 length: 15 amino acids. V trimming: 6 bases; J trimming: 7 bases; junction bases outside the gene matches: 9. The germline gives CDR1 KGHSH, CDR2 LQKENI. The CDR3 is CASSLQGSQNSPLHF. CDR3 nucleotide sequence: TGTGCCAGCTCCCTACAGGGGAGTCAGAATTCACCCCTCCACTTT.

The rearrangement joins TRBV27 to TRBJ2-3, with D possibly TRBD2 on 6 matching bases. With 5 bases removed from V and 7 bases from J, the gap between germline ends came to 13 bases. From germline, CDR1 is MNHEY and CDR2 SMNVEV (reference sequence). This CDR3 contains 13 residues. The CDR3 DNA is TGTGCCAGCAGTCCGCAACTAGCATATACGCAGTATTTT. Amino acid sequence: CASSPQLAYTQYF.

The rearrangement joins TRBV5-1 to TRBJ1-5; TRBD1 matches 8 bases. Germline CDR1 SGHRS, CDR2 YFSETQ. CDR3 length: 14 amino acids. Trimming removed 2 bases from V and 6 bases from J; junction bases left unmatched: 4. The CDR3 DNA reads TGCGCCAGCAGCTTATCAGGGGGCGGTCAGCCCCAGCATTTT. This codes for CASSLSGGGQPQHF. Full variable domain (remainder filled in from reference TRBV5-1 and TRBJ1-5): KAGVTQTPRYLIKTRGQQVTLSCSPISGHRSVSWYQQTPGQGLQFLFEYFSETQRNKGNFPGRFSGRQFSNSRSEMNVSTLELGDSALYLCASSLSGGGQPQHFGDGTRLSIL.

The gene calls are TRBV27 and TRBJ1-1; D perhaps matches TRBD1 (5 bases). The CDR3 has 15 residues. The germline CDR1 and CDR2 sequences are MNHEY and SMNVEV (reference sequence). V was trimmed by 2 bases and J by 4 bases, leaving 14 bases between them. CDR3 bases: TGTGCCAGCAGTTTAAGGGGCAGGGTCGGCACTGAAGCTTTCTTT. Translation gives CASSLRGRVGTEAFF.

The chain couples TRBV18 to TRBJ2-5; 9 bases are a match to TRBD1. The CDR3 spans 15 residues. V was pared by 4 bases and J by 4 bases, with 7 bases of the junction left unmatched. Germline CDR1 and CDR2: KGHSH and LQKENI. The CDR3 DNA follows: TGTGCCAGCTCACAAGGACAGGGGAGAACAGAGACCCAGTACTTC. Translation: CASSQGQGRTETQYF.